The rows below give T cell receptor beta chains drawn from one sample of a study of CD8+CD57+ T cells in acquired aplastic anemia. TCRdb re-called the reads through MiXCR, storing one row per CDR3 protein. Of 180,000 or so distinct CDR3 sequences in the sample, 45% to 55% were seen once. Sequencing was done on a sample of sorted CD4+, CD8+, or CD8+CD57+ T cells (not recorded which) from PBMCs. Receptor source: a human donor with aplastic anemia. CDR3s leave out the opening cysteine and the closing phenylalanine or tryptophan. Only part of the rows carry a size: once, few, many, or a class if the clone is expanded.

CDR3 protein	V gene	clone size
SAQTGAETQY	TRBV20-1	.
ASSPSGKPYEQY	TRBV7-8	.
ASSQGLAGAKTQY	TRBV3-1	few
ASSLPTPGTGLSFTGELF	TRBV11-1	many
ATSTRTTGVGYT	TRBV15	few
SARDHRERGYT	TRBV20-1	many
ASSITGTYNEQF	TRBV24-1	.
ASSPRQGTANEQF	TRBV11-1	.
ASSRQIAGGTNEQF	TRBV6-1	few
ASSYSRQGAPYEQY	TRBV6-5	once
ASSLNGGSYGYT	TRBV12-3/TRBV12-4	.
ASSYGDSNTDTQY	TRBV6-5	many
ASSHPNEPQH	TRBV4-2	many
RGEYNEQF	TRBV20-1	.
ASSDRGQGVPNTGELF	TRBV2	many
SAIKGSNYGYT	TRBV20-1	.
ATSPQTGPREQY	TRBV15	.